This TCR beta chain originates from a study of control samples from healthy donors and cancer patients (TCRdb year 2020). Turning to this clone: Its antigen remains undetermined. No qualities accompany the bases; no much larger clone lies one base away.

Library preparation used the immunoSEQ multiplex PCR assay. What TCRdb holds here is the immuneACCESS table cut down to in-frame rearrangements. Part of the clones is not present; checked against another copy, under half of the missing clones reflect an unresolved V gene, and the others are unexplained. For this sample there are 150,000 to 200,000 clones; 91% appear just once. The ten largest clones represent 2% to 2.5% of the sample. V has 4 bases trimmed and J has 10 bases trimmed; junction bases matching no gene number 3. The CDR1 and CDR2 encoded by the germline V gene are SGDLS and YYNGEE. CDR3 length: 12 amino acids, cysteine to phenylalanine. The retained sequence is limited to the CDR3, 36 bases, with the frame set at the first base.

The chain joins TRBV9 to TRBJ1-4; the junction holds 8 bases that match TRBD1. The TCR comes from a woman aged 40 to 55 in good health. Material for sequencing was blood. The DNA sequence is as follows: TGTGCCAGCAGCAGCGACAGGGGAAAACTGTTTTTT. Its product reads: CASSSDRGKLFF.